The present T cell receptor beta chain was sequenced within a study of response to subunit inactivated influenza vaccine. General observations from the study: Few new T cells, the authors suggested, are recruited by each seasonal influenza vaccination.

Each CDR3 protein is one row after TCRdb ran MiXCR on the RT-PCR reads. The sample lists a few hundred thousand distinct CDR3 sequences; 14% were seen once. This clonotype occurred a few times. Its antigen is not identified. V dropped 3 bases and J dropped 1 base, with 16 bases sitting between them. Germline V gene lookup returns CDR1 LNHNV and CDR2 YYDKDF (reference sequence). CDR3 length: 16 amino acids. Sequenced material: PBMCs from blood, taken less than 13 days after vaccination. This sequence joins TRBV15 and TRBJ2-7; weak D call: TRBD2 (6 bases). This TCR was recovered from a man in his fifties or sixties who received an inactivated influenza vaccine. CDR3 sequence: CATSRGGGGISYEQYF. In DNA, the CDR3 is TGTGCCACCAGCAGGGGAGGAGGAGGAATATCCTACGAGCAGTACTTC.